This T cell receptor beta chain was documented in a study of CD8 T cells in ankylosing spondylitis (dated by TCRdb to 2016 to 2017). A note on the overall study: The study set out to find disease-linked TCR variants by profiling T cell receptor beta repertoires in ankylosing spondylitis patients and healthy donors. Peripheral blood was sampled, and synovial fluid was also collected from ankylosing spondylitis patients. The whole study cohort included 95 to 130 healthy donors and some 27 ankylosing spondylitis patients.

This clonotype was recorded many times. What this receptor recognizes is not known. Base qualities are missing; no much larger clone stands one base away. The CDR3 covers 15 residues, taking in both the cysteine and the phenylalanine. Only the CDR3 portion is preserved as DNA: 45 bases, with reading frame beginning at the first base. Trimming accounts for 5 bases at V and 10 bases at J, while the number of junction bases matched to no gene is 11. CDR1 and CDR2 are read off the germline V gene as SGHVS and FQNEAQ. Summary of the overall study and its limitations: The disease-linked clones showed a CD8+ phenotype and occurred at relatively low frequencies in peripheral blood. Significant enrichment of the disease-linked clones was reported in matched synovial fluid samples from ankylosing spondylitis patients. Some of the motif variants had been reported before in the synovial fluid and blood of reactive arthritis patients, a finding that suggests common disease-initiation mechanisms. A TCR beta motif made up of several highly homologous amino acid variants appeared to be characteristic of blood from ankylosing spondylitis patients.

TCRdb records Illumina HiSeq 2500 as the sequencer. Quantitative 5'-RACE with molecular barcodes was the method used to prepare the TCR beta libraries. Processing in the source paper ran as follows. A new computational method based on a probabilistic model of VDJ rearrangement was used to identify disease-linked TCR variants. The raw public reads went through TCRdb reprocessing: fastp at Q25, MiXCR clone calling, in-frame beta chains kept. All rows with the same CDR3 protein become a single entry with the most common DNA and genes. These V and J calls derive from TCRdb rather than the authors' analysis. The sample table lists 150,000 to 200,000 distinct CDR3 sequences, roughly 20% of them with a count of one. The ten most abundant clones make up approximately 4.3% of the sample.

The sequencing sample was made of blood, either unsorted or a sorted T cell fraction (not recorded which). The source is a male donor aged 5 to 29 with ankylosing spondylitis or in good health (not recorded which). Donor details come from another sample of the same person, matched by shared clones. The rearranged chain carries TRBV7-8 and TRBJ1-6; the central 7 bases match TRBD1. The DNA is as follows: TGTGCCAGCAGCGCTCCGACAGGGTTTGGCTCACCCCTCCACTTT. The encoded protein is CASSAPTGFGSPLHF. The CDR3 plus the reference TRBV7-8 and TRBJ1-6 genes for the other parts give the full variable domain: GAGVSQSPRYKVAKRGQDVALRCDPISGHVSLFWYQQALGQGPEFLTYFQNEAQLDKSGLPSDRFFAERPEGSVSTLKIQRTQQEDSAVYLCASSAPTGFGSPLHFGNGTRLTVT.